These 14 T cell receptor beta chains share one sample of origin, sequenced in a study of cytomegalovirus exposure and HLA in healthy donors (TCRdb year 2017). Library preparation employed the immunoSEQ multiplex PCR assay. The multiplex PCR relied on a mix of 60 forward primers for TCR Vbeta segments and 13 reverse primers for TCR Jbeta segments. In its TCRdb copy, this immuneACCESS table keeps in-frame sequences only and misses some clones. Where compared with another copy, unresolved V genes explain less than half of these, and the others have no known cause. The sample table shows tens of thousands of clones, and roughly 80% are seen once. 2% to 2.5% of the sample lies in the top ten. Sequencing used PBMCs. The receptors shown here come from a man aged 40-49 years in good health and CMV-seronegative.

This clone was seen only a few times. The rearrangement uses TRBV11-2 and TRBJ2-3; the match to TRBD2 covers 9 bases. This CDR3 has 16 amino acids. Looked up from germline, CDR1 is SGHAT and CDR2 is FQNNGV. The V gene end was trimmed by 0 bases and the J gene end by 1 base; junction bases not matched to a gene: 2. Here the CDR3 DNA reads TGTGCCAGCAGCTTAGAGGGCGGGGGGGGCACAGATACGCAGTATTTT. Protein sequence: CASSLEGGGGTDTQYF. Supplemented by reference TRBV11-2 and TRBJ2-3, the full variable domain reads EAGVAQSPRYKIIEKRQSVAFWCNPISGHATLYWYQQILGQGPKLLIQFQNNGVVDDSQLPKDRFSAERLKGVDSTLKIQPAKLEDSAVYLCASSLEGGGGTDTQYFGPGTRLTVL.

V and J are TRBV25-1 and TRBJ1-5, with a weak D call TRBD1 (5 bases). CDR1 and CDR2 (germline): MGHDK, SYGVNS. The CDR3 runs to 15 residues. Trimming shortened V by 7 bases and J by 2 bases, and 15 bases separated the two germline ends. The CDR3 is CASTPGGGGNQPQHF. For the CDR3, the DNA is TGTGCCAGCACTCCAGGAGGAGGGGGCAATCAGCCCCAGCATTTT.

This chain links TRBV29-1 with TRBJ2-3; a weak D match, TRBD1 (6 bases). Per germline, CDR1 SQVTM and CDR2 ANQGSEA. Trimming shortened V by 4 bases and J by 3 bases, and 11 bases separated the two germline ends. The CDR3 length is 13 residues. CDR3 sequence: CSVAVGATDTQYF. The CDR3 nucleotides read TGCAGCGTTGCTGTGGGGGCAACAGATACGCAGTATTTT.

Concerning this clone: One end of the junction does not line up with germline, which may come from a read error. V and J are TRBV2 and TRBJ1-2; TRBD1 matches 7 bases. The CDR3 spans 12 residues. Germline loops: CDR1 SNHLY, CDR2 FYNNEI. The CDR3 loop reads CASSVARGLFLF. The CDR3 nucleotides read TGTGCCAGCAGTGTTGCGAGGGGGCTGTTCCTCTTC.

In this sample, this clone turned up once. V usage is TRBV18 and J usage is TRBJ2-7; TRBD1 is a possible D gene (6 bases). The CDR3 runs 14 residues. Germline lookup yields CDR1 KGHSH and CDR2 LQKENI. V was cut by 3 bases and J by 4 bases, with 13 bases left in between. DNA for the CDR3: TGTGCCAGCTCACCGACCGGGACAACTTACGAGCAGTACTTC. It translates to CASSPTGTTYEQYF.

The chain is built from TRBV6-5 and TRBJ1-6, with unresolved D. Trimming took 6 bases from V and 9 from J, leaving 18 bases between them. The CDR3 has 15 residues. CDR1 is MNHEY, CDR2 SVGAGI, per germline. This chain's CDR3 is CASSSTGNEGSPLHF. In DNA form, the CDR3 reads TGTGCCAGCAGCAGTACGGGGAACGAAGGTTCACCCCTCCACTTT.

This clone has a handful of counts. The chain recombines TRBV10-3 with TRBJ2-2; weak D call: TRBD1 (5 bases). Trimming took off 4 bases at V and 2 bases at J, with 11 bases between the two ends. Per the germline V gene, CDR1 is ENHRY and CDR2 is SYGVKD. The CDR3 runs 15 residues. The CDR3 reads CAISVGQTNTGELFF. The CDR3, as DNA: TGTGCCATCAGTGTTGGACAAACTAACACCGGGGAGCTGTTTTTT.

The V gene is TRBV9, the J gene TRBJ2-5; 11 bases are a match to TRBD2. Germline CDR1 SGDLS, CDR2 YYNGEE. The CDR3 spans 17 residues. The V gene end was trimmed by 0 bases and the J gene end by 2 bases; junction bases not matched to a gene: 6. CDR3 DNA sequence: TGTGCCAGCAGCGTAGGTCTGGGACTAGCGGCTCAAGAGACCCAGTACTTC. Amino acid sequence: CASSVGLGLAAQETQYF.

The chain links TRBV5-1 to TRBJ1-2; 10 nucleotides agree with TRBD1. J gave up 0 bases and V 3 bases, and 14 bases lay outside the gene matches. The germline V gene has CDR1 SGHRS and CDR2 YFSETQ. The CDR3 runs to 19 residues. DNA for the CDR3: TGCGCCAGCAGCTCACCCGGGACAGGGGCGCCGGCTCCTAACTATGGCTACACCTTC. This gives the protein CASSSPGTGAPAPNYGYTF.

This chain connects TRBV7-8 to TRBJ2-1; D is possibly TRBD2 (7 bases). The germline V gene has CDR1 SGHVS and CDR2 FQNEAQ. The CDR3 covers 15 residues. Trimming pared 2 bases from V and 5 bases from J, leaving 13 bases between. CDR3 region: CASSLPAGAHNEQFF. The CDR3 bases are TGTGCCAGCAGCTTACCGGCGGGGGCCCACAATGAGCAGTTCTTC.

CDR3 nucleotide sequence: TGCGCCAGCAGCTTGGCTCCTAGCGGGGGGTCCTCAGATACGCAGTATTTT. As protein: CASSLAPSGGSSDTQYF. The chain links TRBV5-1 to TRBJ2-3, with 11 bases lining up with TRBD2. V was clipped by 0 bases and J by 4 bases; unmatched bases: 7. CDR1 and CDR2 from the germline V gene are SGHRS and YFSETQ. CDR3 size: 17 residues.

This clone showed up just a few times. CDR3 in amino acids: CASGQDSSYEQYF. Written as DNA, the CDR3 is TGTGCCAGCGGCCAGGATAGCTCCTACGAGCAGTACTTC. The V gene is TRBV2, the J gene TRBJ2-7; D remains ambiguous. CDR1 SNHLY and CDR2 FYNNEI come from the germline V gene. Trimming cost V 8 bases and J 0 bases, with 11 bases left between them. CDR3 length equals 13 residues.

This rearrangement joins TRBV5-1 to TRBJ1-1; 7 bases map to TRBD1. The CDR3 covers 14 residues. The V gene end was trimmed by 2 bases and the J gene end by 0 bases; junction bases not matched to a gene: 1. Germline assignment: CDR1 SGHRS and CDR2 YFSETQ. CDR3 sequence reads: CASSLGQVNTEAFF. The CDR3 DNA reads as TGCGCCAGCAGCTTAGGACAGGTGAACACTGAAGCTTTCTTT.

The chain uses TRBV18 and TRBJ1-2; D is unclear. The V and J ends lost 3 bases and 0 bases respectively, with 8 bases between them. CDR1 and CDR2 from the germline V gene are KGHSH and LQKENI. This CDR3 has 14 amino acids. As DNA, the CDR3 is TGTGCCAGCTCACCCCCCGGAGCTAACTATGGCTACACCTTC. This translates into CASSPPGANYGYTF.